This entry concerns a single T cell receptor (beta chain). Between the trimmed V and J ends, which lost 5 bases and 5 bases, there was a span of 15 bases. Germline CDR1 reads MDHEN; CDR2 reads SYDVKM. The CDR3 is made up of 14 amino acids. Clones were sequenced by immunoSEQ multiplex PCR, and TCRdb holds only the in-frame ones, with some missing. The table includes tens of thousands of clones, about nine tenths detected once. This sample was taken from a study of T cell clones after liver transplantation. The sequencing used CD4+ T cells from blood, collected before liver transplant. The rearrangement links TRBV28 to TRBJ1-2; D possibly corresponds to TRBD1 (6 bases). The source of this sequence is a human donor who received a liver transplant. The chain's CDR3 is CASSIHRVKYGYTF. CDR3 in DNA: TGTGCCAGCAGTATTCACAGGGTTAAATATGGCTACACCTTC.